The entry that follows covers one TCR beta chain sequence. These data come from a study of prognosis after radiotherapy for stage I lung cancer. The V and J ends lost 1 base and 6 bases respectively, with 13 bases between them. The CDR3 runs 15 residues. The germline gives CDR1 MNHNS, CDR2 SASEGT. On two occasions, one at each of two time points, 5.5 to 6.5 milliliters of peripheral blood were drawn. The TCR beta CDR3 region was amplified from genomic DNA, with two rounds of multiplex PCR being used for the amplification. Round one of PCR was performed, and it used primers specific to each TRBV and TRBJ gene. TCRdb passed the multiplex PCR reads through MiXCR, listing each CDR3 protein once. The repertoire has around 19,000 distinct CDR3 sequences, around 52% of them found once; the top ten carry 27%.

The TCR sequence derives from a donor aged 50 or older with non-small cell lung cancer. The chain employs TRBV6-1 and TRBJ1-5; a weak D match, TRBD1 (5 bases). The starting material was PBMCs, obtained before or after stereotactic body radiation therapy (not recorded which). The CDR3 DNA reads TGTGCCAGCAGTGAAGGGGCATGGGGCGGTCAGCCCCAGCATTTT. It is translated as CASSEGAWGGQPQHF.